The 29 T cell receptor beta chains below all came from one sample that was sequenced in a study of blood T cells in healthy people across ages. A second PCR of 7 to 11 cycles used a sample-barcoded 5' primer and a J-beta primer mix. TCRdb called the 5' RACE reads again in MiXCR, with one record for every CDR3 protein. The sample has over 700,000 distinct CDR3 sequences, less than 70% seen once; the top ten hold under 50%. The sequenced sample was blood. These receptors all come from a man at least 80 years old in good health.

The chain has TRBV20-1 and TRBJ2-7, with 12 bases aligning to TRBD2. CDR1 and CDR2 (germline): DFQATT, SNEGSKA (reference sequence). With V trimmed by 3 bases and J by 3 bases, 3 bases remained unmatched. The CDR3 covers 14 residues. Here the CDR3 reads CSASSSGRVYEQYF. CDR3 nucleotide sequence: TGCAGTGCTAGCTCTAGCGGGAGGGTCTACGAGCAGTACTTC.

The chain is built from TRBV7-9 and TRBJ2-7, with TRBD2 as a possible D gene (6 bases). CDR1 is SEHNR and CDR2 is FQNEAQ in the germline V gene (reference sequence). The CDR3 extends over 12 amino acids. V shed 5 bases and J shed 6 bases, with 11 bases lying between them. In DNA, the CDR3 is TGTGCCAGCAGCACGGGAGCGGGCGAGCAGTACTTC. This codes for CASSTGAGEQYF.

This chain joins TRBV2 and TRBJ1-2, with D tentatively TRBD1 (5 bases). From germline, CDR1 is SNHLY and CDR2 FYNNEI. The CDR3 has 14 amino acids. The V gene lost 7 bases and the J gene lost 8 bases, with 20 bases spanning the gap. CDR3 DNA sequence: TGTGCCAGCATCCATTCGAGGGGAGAGGAGGGCTACACCTTC. Its protein product is CASIHSRGEEGYTF.

The gene calls are TRBV20-1 and TRBJ2-5; no reliable D call. The V gene's germline CDR1 is DFQATT and CDR2 SNEGSKA (reference sequence). The CDR3 extends over 11 amino acids. Trimming took off 5 bases at V and 5 bases at J, with 9 bases between the two ends. The CDR3 DNA reads TGCAGTGCTCTGGGGTGGGAGACCCAGTACTTC. This translates into CSALGWETQYF.

This clonotype was picked up one time. The J gene is TRBJ1-5, the V gene TRBV28; D is undetermined. V lost 7 bases and J 5 bases, leaving 12 bases between the germline ends. CDR3 length equals 13 residues. The germline V gene encodes CDR1 MDHEN and CDR2 SYDVKM. The CDR3 nucleotides are TGTGCCAGCACTATCGGGCCGTATCAGCCCCAGCATTTT. It is translated as CASTIGPYQPQHF.

The chain combines TRBV7-2 with TRBJ2-5; no firm D call. Germline CDR1 reads SGHTA; CDR2 reads FQGNSA. This CDR3 spans 15 amino acids. Trimming removed 7 bases at V and 11 bases at J, with 26 bases between. The CDR3 loop reads CASTPLLGSYDEQYF. The CDR3 DNA sequence: TGTGCCAGCACACCTCTACTGGGGTCCTACGATGAGCAGTACTTC.

This chain links TRBV2 with TRBJ1-1, with 9 bases fitting TRBD1. CDR1 and CDR2 (germline): SNHLY, FYNNEI. With 2 bases clipped from V and 10 bases from J, the junction kept 5 bases outside the gene matches. The CDR3 sequence is 13 residues long. CDR3 amino acids: CASSERQGGPAFF. CDR3 sequence (DNA): TGTGCCAGCAGTGAAAGACAGGGGGGACCAGCTTTCTTT.

The rearrangement links TRBV21-1 to TRBJ2-2. TRBV21-1 is assigned pseudogene status. The length of the CDR3 is 16 residues. The CDR3 region is CASSKGNPENTGELFF. DNA of the CDR3: TGTGCCAGCAGCAAAGGTAACCCCGAGAACACCGGGGAGCTGTTTTTT.

Remarks on this clonotype: One end of the junction does not line up with germline, which may come from a read error. The rearrangement joins TRBV19 to TRBJ1-2, with D unresolved. Germline CDR1 reads LNHDA; CDR2 reads SQIVND (reference sequence). This CDR3 region has 14 residues. CDR3 region: CASSIDGSAAGCTF. CDR3 sequence (DNA): TGTGCCAGTAGTATAGATGGATCTGCGGCAGGCTGCACCTTC.

The chain joins TRBV4-1 to TRBJ2-1; D is perhaps TRBD2 (6 bases). CDR3 length equals 19 residues. Germline lookup yields CDR1 MGHRA and CDR2 YSYEKL. V lost 2 bases, J lost 5 bases, and 25 bases lay in between. The CDR3 is CASSQLGGGVLTGDNEQFF. CDR3 DNA: TGCGCCAGCAGCCAACTCGGGGGAGGCGTTTTGACCGGGGACAATGAGCAGTTCTTC.

This clonotype was observed a handful of times. This chain links TRBV27 with TRBJ2-7; 14 nucleotides line up with TRBD2. The J segment lost 7 bases and the V segment lost 4 bases, leaving 9 bases of the junction unmatched. The CDR3 runs 16 residues. The germline V gene encodes CDR1 MNHEY and CDR2 SMNVEV (reference sequence). The CDR3: CASSSRTSGRYNEQYF. CDR3 bases: TGTGCCAGCAGTTCGAGGACTAGCGGGAGGTACAATGAGCAGTACTTC.

This chain links TRBV6-1 with TRBJ1-2, with 7 bases fitting TRBD1. CDR3 size: 14 residues. Losses at the gene ends were 0 bases for V and 4 bases for J; bases not matched to a gene: 2. The V gene's germline CDR1 is MNHNS and CDR2 SASEGT. The CDR3 here is CASSEAGQFYGYTF. The CDR3 DNA sequence: TGTGCCAGCAGTGAAGCGGGACAGTTCTATGGCTACACCTTC.

This clonotype turned up a few times. J is TRBJ2-1 and V is TRBV29-1; 8 nucleotides line up with TRBD1. The CDR3 totals 12 residues. The trim removed 6 bases at V and 8 bases at J, leaving 6 bases unmatched. Germline CDR1 SQVTM, CDR2 ANQGSEA. The CDR3 DNA is TGCAGCGTCGGACAGGGTAACTATGAGCAGTTCTTC. Amino acids: CSVGQGNYEQFF.

This clonotype has just a few counts. The J gene is TRBJ2-3, the V gene TRBV7-2, with 10 bases lining up with TRBD2. Per germline, CDR1 SGHTA and CDR2 FQGNSA. The CDR3 covers 15 residues. The V and J ends lost 7 bases and 4 bases, in that order; junction bases with no gene match: 8. This chain's CDR3 is CASTPLAGRADTQYF. Written as DNA, the CDR3 is TGTGCCAGCACCCCACTAGCGGGGAGGGCAGATACGCAGTATTTT.

The chain has TRBV20-1 and TRBJ2-2; 8 nucleotides agree with TRBD2. The germline V gene encodes CDR1 DFQATT and CDR2 SNEGSKA (reference sequence). The CDR3 extends over 15 amino acids. V lost 2 bases, J lost 3 bases, and 5 bases stayed unmatched. For the CDR3, the DNA is TGCAGTGCTAGAAGCGGGAGAGGGGACACCGGGGAGCTGTTTTTT. Translation gives CSARSGRGDTGELFF.

V usage is TRBV5-1 and J usage is TRBJ1-3; no clear D gene. The germline V gene encodes CDR1 SGHRS and CDR2 YFSETQ. The CDR3 runs to 15 residues. Between the trimmed V and J ends, which lost 0 bases and 7 bases, there was a span of 14 bases. DNA for the CDR3: TGCGCCAGCAGCTTGGGGACCGCCCTCGGGAACACCATATATTTT. Protein sequence: CASSLGTALGNTIYF.

This clonotype was detected a few times. The J gene is TRBJ2-1, the V gene TRBV25-1; 7 bases map to TRBD2. The CDR3 spans 15 residues. Germline values: CDR1 MGHDK, CDR2 SYGVNS. Trimming took 9 bases from V and 0 from J; bases not matched to a gene: 8. The CDR3 region is CASSSGSLSYNEQFF. The CDR3 DNA reads TGTGCCAGTAGTAGCGGGTCCCTCTCCTACAATGAGCAGTTCTTC.

CDR3 sequence: CASSSQILATEAFF. CDR3 nucleotides: TGTGCCAGCAGCTCACAGATACTGGCGACTGAAGCTTTCTTT. This chain uses TRBV11-1 with TRBJ1-1; D is unclear. This CDR3 has 14 amino acids. Between the trimmed V and J ends, which lost 4 bases and 5 bases, there was a span of 14 bases. Germline CDR1 and CDR2: SGHAT and FQDESV (reference sequence).

V is TRBV3-1 and J is TRBJ2-4; D perhaps matches TRBD1 (6 bases). Germline CDR1 reads LGHDT; CDR2 reads YNNKEL (reference sequence). V was trimmed by 6 bases and J by 7 bases, leaving 13 bases between them. The CDR3 runs to 13 residues. CDR3: CASSGQGLNIQYF. The DNA of the CDR3 is TGTGCCAGCAGTGGTCAGGGGCTGAACATTCAGTACTTC.

The table lists this clonotype with a few counts. This chain joins TRBV27 and TRBJ2-6, with D maybe TRBD2 (5 bases). Deletions cut 6 bases from V and 1 base from J, with 13 bases between. The germline gives CDR1 MNHEY, CDR2 SMNVEV (reference sequence). The CDR3 is 16 amino acids. CDR3 protein: CASSRGPGSGANVLTF. CDR3 nucleotide sequence: TGTGCCAGCAGCCGGGGTCCTGGGTCTGGGGCCAACGTCCTGACTTTC.

This clonotype was counted only a few times. The CDR3 spells CASSLVSGTGGKSYNEQFF. The CDR3 bases are TGTGCCAGCAGCTTAGTATCCGGGACAGGGGGAAAGTCCTACAATGAGCAGTTCTTC. The chain carries TRBV11-3 and TRBJ2-1, with 11 positions matching TRBD1. Germline CDR1 is SGHNT and CDR2 is YENEEA. V trimming: 1 base; J trimming: 1 base; junction bases outside the gene matches: 9. This CDR3 comprises 19 residues.

The V and J genes are TRBV3-1 and TRBJ2-1, with a possible D match to TRBD2 (6 bases). With 1 base removed from V and 3 bases from J, the gap between germline ends came to 16 bases. Germline lookup yields CDR1 LGHDT and CDR2 YNNKEL (reference sequence). The CDR3 covers 17 residues. The CDR3 loop is CASSQGATGLYYNEQFF. The CDR3 DNA sequence: TGTGCCAGCAGCCAAGGCGCTACGGGACTTTACTACAATGAGCAGTTCTTC.

A few counts support this clonotype. The J gene is TRBJ2-3, the V gene TRBV20-1, with 10 bases lining up with TRBD1. Germline CDR1 DFQATT, CDR2 SNEGSKA (reference sequence). The CDR3 is made up of 19 amino acids. With 0 bases clipped from V and 3 bases from J, the junction kept 15 bases outside the gene matches. Written as DNA, the CDR3 is TGCAGTGCTAGAGAACAACTTCGGTTTAGACAGGGGGCAACAGATACGCAGTATTTT. It codes for CSAREQLRFRQGATDTQYF.

This clonotype was detected ten times or more. V gene TRBV29-1 combines with J gene TRBJ2-7; D remains unclear. CDR1 and CDR2 (germline): SQVTM, ANQGSEA. This CDR3 has 13 residues. The V and J ends lost 4 bases and 2 bases respectively, with 12 bases between them. CDR3 protein: CSVVPGGPYEQYF. The CDR3, as DNA: TGCAGCGTTGTCCCGGGTGGGCCCTACGAGCAGTACTTC.

The gene calls are TRBV24-1 and TRBJ2-7, with no clear D. Germline V gene sequence: CDR1 KGHDR, CDR2 SFDVKD. Trimming cost V 5 bases and J 2 bases, with 9 bases left between them. This CDR3 has 13 residues. Written as DNA, the CDR3 is TGTGCCACCAGTGGTGGGCCGACCTACGAGCAGTACTTC. It specifies CATSGGPTYEQYF.

This clonotype was seen just once. V gene TRBV20-1 combines with J gene TRBJ2-5; 8 nucleotides line up with TRBD2. The J call may be mistaken, given a closer DNA end match to TRBJ2-7. CDR3 length: 15 amino acids. Germline V gives CDR1 DFQATT, CDR2 SNEGSKA (reference sequence). CDR3: CSARTTGREVGEQYF. As DNA, the CDR3 is TGCAGTGCTAGGACAACTGGGCGGGAGGTTGGCGAGCAGTACTTC.

The chain employs TRBV12-3 or TRBV12-4 and TRBJ1-6; 7 bases map to TRBD1. V was pared by 5 bases and J by 6 bases, with 4 bases of the junction left unmatched. CDR3 length: 14 residues. The CDR3 nucleotides read TGTGCCAGCAGTAGGGGACAGCGTAATTCACCCCTCCACTTT. It encodes CASSRGQRNSPLHF.

The chain uses TRBV24-1 and TRBJ2-5, with TRBD1 matching over 10 bases. Germline V gene lookup returns CDR1 KGHDR and CDR2 SFDVKD. The CDR3 covers 16 residues. With V trimmed by 4 bases and J by 4 bases, 8 bases remained unmatched. The CDR3 protein is CATSEAGTGEGETQYF. CDR3 DNA sequence: TGTGCCACCAGTGAAGCCGGGACAGGGGAAGGAGAGACCCAGTACTTC.

V and J are TRBV5-1 and TRBJ2-5; 9 bases map to TRBD1. Germline CDR1 SGHRS, CDR2 YFSETQ. Trimming cost V 3 bases and J 7 bases; bases outside gene matches: 16. The length of the CDR3 is 17 residues. This CDR3 reads CASSSGTGGESWGTQYF. The CDR3 DNA is TGCGCCAGCAGCTCCGGAACAGGGGGCGAGTCGTGGGGGACCCAGTACTTC.